Sequencing of this T cell receptor beta chain was carried out in a study of blood T cell repertoires in COVID-19. The wider study: The United States, Italy and Spain provided the acute and convalescent COVID-19 samples. PBMCs, B-cell-depleted T cells, or T cells provided the cDNA or gDNA that made up the material.

Original handling: Reference gene primers were amplified, and this amplification served to estimate nucleated cell counts. Profiled with immunoSEQ multiplex PCR; TCRdb holds only in-frame clones, not every one. The DNA was the basis for D and trimming; V, J and clone size are from that table. Of about 110,000 clones in the sample, around four fifths were seen once. Deletions cut 4 bases from V and 0 bases from J, with 18 bases between. Germline assignment: CDR1 SGHAT and CDR2 FQNNGV. The CDR3 contains 17 residues. The receptor was isolated from an older woman with acute or convalescent COVID-19. Sample: peripheral blood. The chain couples TRBV11-2 to TRBJ1-2; weak D call: TRBD1 (6 bases). CDR3 in amino acids: CASSSKAPDSSNYGYTF. For the CDR3, the DNA is TGTGCCAGCAGCTCTAAGGCCCCGGACAGCTCTAACTATGGCTACACCTTC.